The clone carrying this T cell receptor beta chain was observed a single time. Its specificity is not known. Sequenced by immunoSEQ multiplex PCR; TCRdb stores in-frame clones only, minus some. The sample comprises more than 70,000 clones, 88% of which are singletons, and roughly 5% rests with the top ten. This entry belongs to a study of T cell responses to AZD1222 COVID-19 vaccine. Whole-study findings and limits: Spike regions recognized by vaccine-associated CD4 TCRs spanned the protein, led by 160-218 and 743-854. In all cases, repertoires were sampled only after the peak T cell response. Donors in the cohort were predominantly white British and more often female, and clonal diversity was possibly underestimated.

The CDR3 has 14 residues. Trimming took 0 bases from V and 7 from J, leaving 10 bases between them. Germline-derived CDR1 and CDR2 are SGHRS and YFSETQ. This clonotype was obtained from an adult in good health. This chain uses TRBV5-1 with TRBJ2-2; no reliable D call. Source: peripheral blood, taken on day 0 of MenACWY control vaccination. The CDR3 nucleotides read TGCGCCAGCAGCTTGGCCCCGGTTGGCGGGGAGCTGTTTTTT. Amino acid sequence: CASSLAPVGGELFF.